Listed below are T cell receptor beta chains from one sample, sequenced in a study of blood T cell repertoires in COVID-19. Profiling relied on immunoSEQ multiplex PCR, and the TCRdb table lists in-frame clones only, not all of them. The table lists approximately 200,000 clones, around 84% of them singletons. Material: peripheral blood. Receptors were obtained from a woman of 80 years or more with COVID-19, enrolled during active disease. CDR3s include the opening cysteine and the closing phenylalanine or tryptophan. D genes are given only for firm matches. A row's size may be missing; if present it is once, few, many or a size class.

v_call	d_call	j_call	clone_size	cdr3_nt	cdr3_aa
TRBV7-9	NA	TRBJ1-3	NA	TGTGCCAGCAGCCTGCTCAGGGGTTCATCCGGAAACACCATATATTTT	CASSLLRGSSGNTIYF
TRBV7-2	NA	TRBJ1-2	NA	TGTGCCAGCAGCCGTACAGGTTATTATGGCTACACCTTC	CASSRTGYYGYTF
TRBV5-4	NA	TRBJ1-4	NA	TGTGCCAGCAGAAACAACGTGCGGGAAAAACTGTTTTTT	CASRNNVREKLFF
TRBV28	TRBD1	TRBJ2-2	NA	TGTGCCAGCAGTAGGCGAGGTTCCGGGACAGGGACCGGGGAGCTGTTTTTT	CASSRRGSGTGTGELFF
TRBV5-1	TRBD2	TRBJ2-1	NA	TGCGCCAGCAGCCTAGGTTCTAGCGGGGGGGCTTACAATGAGCAGTTCTTC	CASSLGSSGGAYNEQFF
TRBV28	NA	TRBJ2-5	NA	TGTGCCAGCAGCCGACAGGTTCGATCGGGCGTCCAGTACTTC	CASSRQVRSGVQYF
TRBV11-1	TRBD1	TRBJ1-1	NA	TGTGCCAGCAGCCCCAAGACAGGGAAGTTCACTGAAGCTTTCTTT	CASSPKTGKFTEAFF
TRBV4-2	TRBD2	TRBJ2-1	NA	TGTGCCAGCAGCCAAGATTACCTTAGCGGGGGGGCCGGTGAGCAGTTCTTC	CASSQDYLSGGAGEQFF
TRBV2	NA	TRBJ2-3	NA	TGTGCCAGCAAAAACGGGGTGAACACAGATACGCAGTATTTT	CASKNGVNTDTQYF
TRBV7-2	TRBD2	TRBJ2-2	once	TGTGCCAGCAGCTTAGGGCTAGCGGGGACCGGGGAGCTGTTTTTT	CASSLGLAGTGELFF
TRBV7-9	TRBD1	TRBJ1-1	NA	TGTGCCAGCAGCTTAGGGGATAAGGGGGCAATGAAAGCTTTCTTT	CASSLGDKGAMKAFF
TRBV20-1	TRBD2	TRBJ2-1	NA	TGCAGTGCTAGTACGGGACTAGCGGGGGGGCGTCGGAATGAGCAGTTCTTC	CSASTGLAGGRRNEQFF
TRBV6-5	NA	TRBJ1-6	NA	TGTGCCAGCAGCCGACAGACCCATTCACCCCTCCACTTT	CASSRQTHSPLHF
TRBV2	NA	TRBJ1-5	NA	TGTGCCAGCAGTTTTGGGGCTTTAACGGGCACTCAGCCCCAGCATTTT	CASSFGALTGTQPQHF
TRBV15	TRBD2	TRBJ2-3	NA	TGTGCCACCAGCAGAGATCGGGCGCGGGGGGGCGGCACAGATACGCAGTATTTT	CATSRDRARGGGTDTQYF
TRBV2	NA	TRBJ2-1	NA	TGTGCCAGCAGTGTAGGTAGCCCTCCCTACAATGAGCAGTTCTTC	CASSVGSPPYNEQFF